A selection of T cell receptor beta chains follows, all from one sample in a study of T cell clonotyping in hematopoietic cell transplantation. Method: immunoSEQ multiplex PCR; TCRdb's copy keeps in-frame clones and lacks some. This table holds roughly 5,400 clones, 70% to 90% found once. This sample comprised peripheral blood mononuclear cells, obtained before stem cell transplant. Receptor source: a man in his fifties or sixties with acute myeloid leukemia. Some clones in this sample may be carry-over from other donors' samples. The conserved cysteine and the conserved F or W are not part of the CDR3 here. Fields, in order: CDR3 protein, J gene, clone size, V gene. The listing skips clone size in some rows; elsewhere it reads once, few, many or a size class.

ASSLSGVPNQPQH	TRBJ1-5	.	TRBV13
ASSYSRGNEQY	TRBJ2-7	.	TRBV6-6
AWRGLGGWNEQF	TRBJ2-1	.	TRBV30
AALTDRENPPKNIQY	TRBJ2-4	once	TRBV21-1
SARGSYEQY	TRBJ2-7	.	TRBV20-1
ASSLHSTEAF	TRBJ1-1	.	TRBV28
ASSVETGGTGELF	TRBJ2-2	few	TRBV9
ASSGQFGELF	TRBJ2-2	.	TRBV19
ASTNAGSSYEQY	TRBJ2-7	.	TRBV5-8
ASRLSGSGDTQY	TRBJ2-3	.	TRBV6-5
ATRGQMNTEAF	TRBJ1-1	.	TRBV15
ASSLTGDYNEQF	TRBJ2-1	.	TRBV11-3
ASSLEAAIRDRGRGGYT	TRBJ1-2	few	TRBV7-9
ASTGAAPTNEKLF	TRBJ1-4	.	TRBV30
ASSQDYRGRGGEAF	TRBJ1-1	few	TRBV4-3
ASSRQGKNTGELF	TRBJ2-2	.	TRBV7-8
ATYLWGNQETQY	TRBJ2-5	.	TRBV2
ASSLGQGLMRAF	TRBJ1-1	.	TRBV27
ASSSPGQGGFEAF	TRBJ1-1	.	TRBV6-6
ASSRDRVETQY	TRBJ2-5	.	TRBV19
ASSAAGTVPTEQY	.	.	TRBV25-1
ASTLILGNEQF	TRBJ2-1	.	TRBV10-2
ASSVNSYEQY	TRBJ2-7	.	TRBV6-1
ASSDGTSGGEQY	TRBJ2-7	once	TRBV10-1
ASSLAWRGTLNTEAF	TRBJ1-1	.	TRBV7-8
ASSGDWSSYEQY	TRBJ2-7	.	TRBV5-1
AIGDTSGGETQY	TRBJ2-5	.	TRBV10-3
ASSQTGGNYGYT	TRBJ1-2	.	TRBV7-9
ASSPTDVSTEAF	TRBJ1-1	.	TRBV19
ASSQGGGRSGEQY	TRBJ2-7	.	TRBV4-1
ASSATDNTGQPQH	TRBJ1-5	.	TRBV2
ASSFNGGRMNYGYT	TRBJ1-2	.	TRBV7-2
ATSRDRSGELF	TRBJ2-2	.	TRBV15